The 3 T cell receptor beta chains presented below share a single source sample, sequenced in a study of OX40 agonist ivuxolimab in advanced cancers. Repertoires were generated with immunoSEQ multiplex PCR, while TCRdb's copy carries only in-frame clones and drops some. The sample lists approximately 28,000 clones; 88% were seen once. Sequencing was performed on CD4+ or CD8+ T cells sorted from blood, taken in a trial of the OX40 agonist ivuxolimab. The origin of the receptors is an adult with an advanced solid tumor such as melanoma, head and neck, liver or kidney cancer.

V usage is TRBV7-9 and J usage is TRBJ2-2, with a possible D match to TRBD1 (6 bases). The CDR3 has 16 residues. Germline CDR1 reads SEHNR; CDR2 reads FQNEAQ (reference sequence). V dropped 6 bases and J dropped 1 base, with 15 bases sitting between them. CDR3 amino acids: CASRPRDKVNTGELFF. The CDR3 DNA reads TGTGCCAGCAGGCCCCGGGACAAGGTGAACACCGGGGAGCTGTTTTTT.

This sequence joins TRBV27 and TRBJ1-5, with 7 bases that match TRBD1. J lost 6 bases, V lost 5 bases, and 7 bases had no gene match. The CDR3 has 14 amino acids. Germline CDR1 MNHEY, CDR2 SMNVEV (reference sequence). The CDR3: CASSRGTEVQPQHF. The CDR3 coding sequence is TGTGCCAGCAGTCGCGGGACAGAGGTTCAGCCCCAGCATTTT.

The rearrangement joins TRBV4-2 to TRBJ1-1; no clear D gene. The CDR3 has 14 amino acids. CDR1 and CDR2 from the germline V gene are LGHNA and YNFKEQ. V shed 0 bases and J shed 3 bases, with 8 bases lying between them. This CDR3 reads CASSQEAGDTEAFF. The CDR3, as DNA: TGTGCCAGCAGCCAAGAAGCGGGCGACACTGAAGCTTTCTTT.